A few counts support the clone carrying this T cell receptor beta chain. Its antigen is unidentified. This sample is part of a study of a mutant IDH1 vaccine in newly diagnosed glioma. Background on the study: Vaccination started 4-6 weeks after radiotherapy alone, or with temozolomide cycles. Patients under treatment included around 60% males and approximately 40% females and had a mean age of 40.4 years. Regarding the study as a whole: Pseudoprogression seemed unrelated to changes in top peripheral T cell clonotypes.

The time point: week 11, during vaccination. In the vaccine, a single dose held 300 ug of the mutant IDH1 20-mer peptide, along with topical imiquimod. Using immunoSEQ multiplex PCR, the repertoire was profiled, and TCRdb retains in-frame clones only, with some absent. The table has tens of thousands of clones, about four fifths seen once. Here the sequenced sample was PBMCs, taken from a glioma patient whose treatment included an IDH1 peptide vaccine. The clonotype was recovered from a man in his fifties or sixties with glioma.

CDR3 amino acids: CASSKTANEKLFF. The CDR3 nucleotides are TGTGCCAGCAGCAAGACAGCCAACGAAAAACTGTTTTTT. This chain uses TRBV11-2 with TRBJ1-4; a weak D match, TRBD1 (5 bases). In germline, CDR1 is SGHAT, CDR2 FQNNGV. Trimming shortened V by 5 bases and J by 8 bases, and 12 bases separated the two germline ends. The CDR3 contains 13 residues. The variable domain in full, completed from reference TRBV11-2 and TRBJ1-4, reads EAGVAQSPRYKIIEKRQSVAFWCNPISGHATLYWYQQILGQGPKLLIQFQNNGVVDDSQLPKDRFSAERLKGVDSTLKIQPAKLEDSAVYLCASSKTANEKLFFGSGTQLSVL.